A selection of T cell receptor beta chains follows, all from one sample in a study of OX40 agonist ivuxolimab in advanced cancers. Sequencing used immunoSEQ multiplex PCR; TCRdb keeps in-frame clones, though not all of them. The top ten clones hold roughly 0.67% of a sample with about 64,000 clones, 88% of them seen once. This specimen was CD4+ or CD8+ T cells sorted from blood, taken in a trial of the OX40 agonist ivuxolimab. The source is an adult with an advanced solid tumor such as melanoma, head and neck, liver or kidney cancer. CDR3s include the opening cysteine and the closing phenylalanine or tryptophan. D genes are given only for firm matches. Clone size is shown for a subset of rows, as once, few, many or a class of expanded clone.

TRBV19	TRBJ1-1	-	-	TGTGCCAGTAGTAACGGGGCCGGGAACACTGAAGCTTTCTTT	CASSNGAGNTEAFF
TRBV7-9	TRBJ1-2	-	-	TGTGCCAGCAGGCTGACAGTTACGAAGGATGGCTACACCTTC	CASRLTVTKDGYTF
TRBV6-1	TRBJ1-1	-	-	TGTGCCAGCAGTGAACTAGGGAGAACTGAAGCTTTCTTT	CASSELGRTEAFF
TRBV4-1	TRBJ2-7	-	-	TGCGCCAGCAGCCCTGGGACTCCGGCGGCCTACGAGCAGTACTTC	CASSPGTPAAYEQYF
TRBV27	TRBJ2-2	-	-	TGTGCCAGCAGCCCAAGGCAGGGAAACACCGGGGAGCTGTTTTTT	CASSPRQGNTGELFF
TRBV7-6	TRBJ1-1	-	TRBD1	TGTGCCAGCAGCTCCAGACAGGGTTTGGGCACTGAAGCTTTCTTT	CASSSRQGLGTEAFF
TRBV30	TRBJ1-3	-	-	TGTGCCTGGAATAAAGGGGAACCTGGAAACACCATATATTTT	CAWNKGEPGNTIYF
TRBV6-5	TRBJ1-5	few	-	TGTGCCAGCAGTCCCATTGGAGGGGGCAATCAGCCCCAGCATTTT	CASSPIGGGNQPQHF
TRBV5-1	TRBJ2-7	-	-	TGCGCCAGCAGCCCTCAGGGTAATACCTACGAGCAGTACTTC	CASSPQGNTYEQYF
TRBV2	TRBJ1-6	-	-	TGTGCCAGCAGTGAAATGTCGGAAGGTTCACCCCTCCACTTT	CASSEMSEGSPLHF